This paragraph covers one TCR beta chain sequence. Its antigen is undetermined. These data come from a study of cytomegalovirus exposure and HLA in healthy donors. Across the study: Samples from HLA-typed donors yielded approximately 80 million unique TCRs in an early data release. There were some 380 genotyped donors. Of these, 81% fell in the genetic ancestry cluster associated with self-reported Caucasian donors. Study outcomes and limitations: In an earlier analysis, most TCR beta V segments were productive about 90% or about 30% of the time.

The PCR employed 60 Vbeta primers together with 13 Jbeta primers. Clones were sequenced by immunoSEQ multiplex PCR, and TCRdb holds only the in-frame ones, with some missing. The repertoire holds approximately 150,000 clones, with 84% as singletons. CDR3 length equals 16 residues. V lost 6 bases to trimming and J lost 3 bases; unmatched junction nucleotides: 11. The germline gives CDR1 SGDLS, CDR2 YYNGEE. Each donor's status was that of a healthy bone marrow donor. V usage is TRBV9 and J usage is TRBJ1-3; 8 bases line up with TRBD1. The sample consisted of PBMCs. The source of this sequence is a man younger than 30 in good health and CMV-seronegative. The CDR3 DNA reads TGTGCCAGCAACTCCTTGGACAGGGCGAATGGAAACACCATATATTTT. Encoded protein: CASNSLDRANGNTIYF. Combining the CDR3 with reference TRBV9 and TRBJ1-3 gives the whole variable domain DSGVTQTPKHLITATGQRVTLRCSPRSGDLSVYWYQQSLDQGLQFLIQYYNGEERAKGNILERFSAQQFPDLHSELNLSSLELGDSALYFCASNSLDRANGNTIYFGEGSWLTVV.